The rows below give T cell receptor beta chains drawn from one sample of a study. TCRdb redid the calling of the 5' RACE reads with MiXCR, one entry per CDR3 protein. The sample includes approximately 37,000 distinct CDR3 sequences, approximately 20% of them seen just once. The specimen sequenced was naive CD4+ T cells sorted from a lymph node. Receptor source: a female donor with breast cancer. CDR3s include the opening cysteine and the closing phenylalanine or tryptophan. D genes are given only for firm matches. Expanded clones get a size class; other rows say once, few or many, or leave the size out.

v_gene	j_gene	abundance	d_gene	CDR3nt	CDR3aa
TRBV10-1	TRBJ2-3	many	TRBD2	TGCGCCAGCAGCGACGGCGGGAGAGGGAGCACAGATACGCAGTATTTT	CASSDGGRGSTDTQYF
TRBV5-5	TRBJ1-5	many	NA	TGTGCCAGCAGCGGTACGGGCAATCAGCCCCAGCATTTT	CASSGTGNQPQHF
TRBV30	TRBJ2-7	few	NA	TGTGCCTATTCCCGGGACTTCTCCTACGAGCAGTACTTC	CAYSRDFSYEQYF
TRBV7-3	TRBJ2-6	few	NA	TGTGCCAGCAGCTTGGCAGGACACCAGTCTGGGGCCAACGTCCTGACTTTC	CASSLAGHQSGANVLTF
TRBV6-2/TRBV6-3	TRBJ2-1	medium-sized	NA	TGTGCCAGCAATGATGTATACAATGAGCAGTTCTTC	CASNDVYNEQFF
TRBV6-1	TRBJ2-1	few	NA	TGTGCCAGCAGGGACACGTACAATGAGCAGTTCTTC	CASRDTYNEQFF
TRBV7-2	TRBJ1-5	NA	NA	TGTGTCAGCAGCCCACAAAGCAATCAGCCCCAGCATTTT	CVSSPQSNQPQHF
TRBV5-1	TRBJ2-3	NA	TRBD2	TGCGCCAGCGGATCCCTAGCGGGCGTTGGCGATACGCAGTATTTT	CASGSLAGVGDTQYF
TRBV20-1	TRBJ2-3	NA	TRBD2	TGCAGTGCTAGAGATTACAAGCGGGGGCCGGGAGATACACAGTATTTT	CSARDYKRGPGDTQYF
TRBV9	TRBJ2-5	NA	TRBD1	TGTGCCAGCAGCGTGGCAGGGGGCCAAGAGACCCAGTACTTC	CASSVAGGQETQYF
TRBV12-3/TRBV12-4	TRBJ1-1	many	NA	TGTGCCAGCAGTTTAACGGGAAACACTGAAGCTTTCTTT	CASSLTGNTEAFF
TRBV20-1	TRBJ2-1	NA	NA	TGCAGTGCTAGAGCCCCGAGCCCGCGGGGTGAGCAGTTCTTC	CSARAPSPRGEQFF
TRBV18	TRBJ2-3	NA	NA	TGTGCCAGCTCACCCCTTGAGGGCGATACGCAGTATTTT	CASSPLEGDTQYF
TRBV4-1	TRBJ2-7	NA	NA	TGCGCCAGCAGCCAAGTATTCGGGGGGCAGTACTTC	CASSQVFGGQYF
TRBV5-1	TRBJ1-1	few	TRBD1	TGCGCCAGCAGCTTACAGGGGGACTACACTGAAGCTTTCTTT	CASSLQGDYTEAFF
TRBV7-9	TRBJ1-4	few	TRBD1	TGTGCCAGCAGCTTGACAGGGGGCGTAGAAAAACTGTTTTTT	CASSLTGGVEKLFF
TRBV20-1	TRBJ2-7	few	NA	TGCAGTGCCGTAAACAGACTACTGACAGGCGAGCAGTACTTC	CSAVNRLLTGEQYF
TRBV5-1	TRBJ2-2	few	TRBD1	TGCGCCAGCGGACGGACAGGGGATACCGGGGAGCTGTTTTTT	CASGRTGDTGELFF
TRBV7-9	TRBJ1-5	many	NA	TGTGCCAGCAGCTTAGGAGAAGGTAGCAATCAGCCCCAGCATTTT	CASSLGEGSNQPQHF